These 21 T cell receptor beta chains were sequenced from one sample in a study of blood T cell repertoires in COVID-19 (TCRdb year 2020). Libraries were prepared through the immunoSEQ multiplex PCR assay. In its TCRdb copy, this immuneACCESS table keeps in-frame sequences only and misses some clones. Where compared with another copy, unresolved V genes explain less than half of these, and the others have no known cause. In this sample the table shows just under 40,000 clones, 75% to 85% of which occur a single time. Jointly, the top ten make up about a quarter of the sample. Sequencing was carried out using peripheral blood. The source is a man between 65 and 79 years old with acute or convalescent COVID-19.

The chain is built from TRBV5-1 and TRBJ1-1; TRBD1 matches at 11 bases. Losses at the gene ends were 4 bases for V and 4 bases for J; bases not matched to a gene: 3. CDR1 is SGHRS and CDR2 is YFSETQ in the germline V gene. This CDR3 contains 14 residues. CDR3 loop: CASSTGTGGTEAFF. CDR3 coding DNA: TGCGCCAGCAGCACTGGGACAGGGGGCACTGAAGCTTTCTTT.

This sequence joins TRBV5-4 and TRBJ2-7; 7 bases are a match to TRBD1. This CDR3 has 14 amino acids. With V trimmed by 5 bases and J by 4 bases, 9 bases remained unmatched. Germline V gene data show CDR1 as SGHNT and CDR2 as YYREEE (reference sequence). CDR3 nucleotide sequence: TGTGCCAGCAGGGAAGGGGGCCAAAGGTACGAGCAGTACTTC. It yields the protein CASREGGQRYEQYF.

This clone was recorded only once. The genes are TRBV6-5 and TRBJ1-2, with a tentative D call TRBD1 (5 bases). Looked up from germline, CDR1 is MNHEY and CDR2 is SVGAGI. This CDR3 region has 13 residues. V was shortened by 5 bases and J by 8 bases, with 15 bases between the two germline ends. Here the CDR3 reads CASSIGTTEGYTF. The CDR3 DNA sequence: TGTGCCAGCAGTATCGGGACTACAGAGGGCTACACCTTC.

The chain has TRBV11-2 and TRBJ1-5; the D gene is possibly TRBD1 (6 bases). V lost 1 base and J 3 bases, leaving 10 bases between the germline ends. Germline assignment: CDR1 SGHAT and CDR2 FQNNGV. The CDR3 consists of 15 residues. The CDR3 DNA reads as TGTGCCAGCAGCTTAGGGGGGCCAGACAATCAGCCCCAGCATTTT. It codes for CASSLGGPDNQPQHF.

The chain couples TRBV28 to TRBJ2-2, with 11 bases matching TRBD1. V was pared by 5 bases and J by 7 bases, with 6 bases of the junction left unmatched. The CDR3 extends over 15 amino acids. From germline, CDR1 is MDHEN and CDR2 SYDVKM. CDR3 sequence: CASSAGTGGSGELFF. CDR3 DNA sequence: TGTGCCAGCAGTGCGGGGACAGGGGGTAGCGGGGAGCTGTTTTTT.

The table lists this clone with a count of one. V usage is TRBV9 and J usage is TRBJ2-1; D gene uncertain. The CDR3 consists of 12 residues. Between the trimmed V and J ends, which lost 0 bases and 6 bases, there was a span of 4 bases. The V gene's germline CDR1 is SGDLS and CDR2 YYNGEE. The CDR3 sequence: CASSVVFNEQFF. CDR3 coding DNA: TGTGCCAGCAGCGTAGTCTTCAATGAGCAGTTCTTC. Combining the CDR3 with reference TRBV9 and TRBJ2-1 gives the whole variable domain DSGVTQTPKHLITATGQRVTLRCSPRSGDLSVYWYQQSLDQGLQFLIQYYNGEERAKGNILERFSAQQFPDLHSELNLSSLELGDSALYFCASSVVFNEQFFGPGTRLTVL.

This chain links TRBV4-1 with TRBJ2-5; the match to TRBD1 covers 8 bases. The V gene's germline CDR1 is MGHRA and CDR2 YSYEKL. The CDR3 runs to 14 residues. V was pared by 3 bases and J by 4 bases, with 4 bases of the junction left unmatched. CDR3 protein: CASSHPDRAETQYF. Written as DNA, the CDR3 is TGCGCCAGCAGCCATCCGGACAGGGCAGAGACCCAGTACTTC.

The chain is built from TRBV27 and TRBJ2-2, with D perhaps matching TRBD1 (5 bases). V was pared by 5 bases and J by 3 bases, with 13 bases between. Germline-derived CDR1 and CDR2 are MNHEY and SMNVEV (reference sequence). CDR3 length: 15 amino acids. The CDR3 here is CASSALQEYTGELFF. The CDR3 DNA follows: TGTGCCAGCAGTGCTCTACAGGAGTACACCGGGGAGCTGTTTTTT.

The chain employs TRBV19 and TRBJ2-1; D is possibly TRBD1 (7 bases). This CDR3 is 16 amino acids long. Germline-derived CDR1 and CDR2 are LNHDA and SQIVND (reference sequence). The ends were cut back, 7 bases at V and 0 bases at J, with 16 bases in the middle. CDR3 in DNA: TGTGCCAGTAACCCGACAGGGCGGGGCTCCTACAATGAGCAGTTCTTC. As protein: CASNPTGRGSYNEQFF. Based on the CDR3 plus reference TRBV19 and TRBJ2-1, the full variable domain is DGGITQSPKYLFRKEGQNVTLSCEQNLNHDAMYWYRQDPGQGLRLIYYSQIVNDFQKGDIAEGYSVSREKKESFPLTVTSAQKNPTAFYLCASNPTGRGSYNEQFFGPGTRLTVL.

This clone counts as medium-sized. This chain connects TRBV18 to TRBJ2-1; TRBD2 is a possible D gene (6 bases). Germline CDR1 reads KGHSH; CDR2 reads LQKENI. The CDR3 totals 13 residues. V was cut by 0 bases and J by 12 bases, with 12 bases left in between. CDR3 sequence: CASSPPLGEAQFF. CDR3 nucleotides: TGTGCCAGCTCACCACCGCTTGGGGAGGCGCAGTTCTTC.

The J gene is TRBJ1-1, the V gene TRBV11-2; D is undetermined. Germline values: CDR1 SGHAT, CDR2 FQNNGV. Between the trimmed V and J ends, which lost 0 bases and 5 bases, there was a span of 13 bases. The CDR3 runs to 15 residues. The CDR3 spells CASSLDSQAGTEAFF. The DNA for the CDR3 is TGTGCCAGCAGCTTAGATTCGCAGGCGGGGACTGAAGCTTTCTTT.

V usage is TRBV5-1 and J usage is TRBJ2-1, with D possibly TRBD1 on 6 matching bases. This CDR3 region has 14 residues. Germline CDR1 is SGHRS and CDR2 is YFSETQ. V was trimmed by 1 base and J by 6 bases, leaving 11 bases between them. CDR3 DNA sequence: TGCGCCAGCAGCTTGCCCAGGGGCCGCAATGAGCAGTTCTTC. Translating it yields CASSLPRGRNEQFF.

The chain combines TRBV18 with TRBJ2-3; TRBD2 might be the D (6 bases). V lost 3 bases and J 4 bases, leaving 20 bases between the germline ends. The CDR3 has 17 residues. Germline loops: CDR1 KGHSH, CDR2 LQKENI. The CDR3 loop is CASSPVSSGGGADTQYF. In DNA, the CDR3 is TGTGCCAGCTCACCTGTGAGTAGCGGAGGAGGTGCAGATACGCAGTATTTT.

This chain joins TRBV24-1 and TRBJ1-2; D is unresolved. Trimming shortened V by 3 bases and J by 4 bases, and 11 bases separated the two germline ends. The CDR3 extends over 14 amino acids. Per germline, CDR1 KGHDR and CDR2 SFDVKD. The CDR3 DNA sequence: TGTGCCACCAGTGATCCGAGGGATACCTATGGCTACACCTTC. It is translated as CATSDPRDTYGYTF.

The chain joins TRBV2 to TRBJ1-5; TRBD1 matches 7 bases. The J segment lost 0 bases and the V segment lost 4 bases, leaving 18 bases of the junction unmatched. The CDR3 is 20 residues long. Germline values: CDR1 SNHLY, CDR2 FYNNEI. CDR3 coding DNA: TGTGCCAGCAGTGCCTACGGGGGAATAAGGGGGCAAAATAGCAATCAGCCCCAGCATTTT. Its protein product is CASSAYGGIRGQNSNQPQHF.

In this sample, this clone turned up a few times. V gene TRBV9 combines with J gene TRBJ2-2, with D maybe TRBD1 (5 bases). The CDR3 sequence is 17 residues long. The ends were cut back, 0 bases at V and 6 bases at J, with 18 bases in the middle. Per the germline V gene, CDR1 is SGDLS and CDR2 is YYNGEE. Here the CDR3 DNA reads TGTGCCAGCAGCGTAGCCCCGGCAGGGAATGGTGCCGGGGAGCTGTTTTTT. Amino acid sequence: CASSVAPAGNGAGELFF.

This chain connects TRBV19 to TRBJ1-2; D unresolved. This CDR3 contains 14 residues. Germline CDR1 is LNHDA and CDR2 is SQIVND (reference sequence). Trimming cost V 3 bases and J 3 bases, with 11 bases left between them. CDR3 in amino acids: CASSMIPPDYGYTF. The CDR3 DNA sequence: TGTGCCAGTAGTATGATCCCGCCAGACTATGGCTACACCTTC.

The chain links TRBV7-9 to TRBJ1-1, with D hard to call. V lost 1 base to trimming and J lost 4 bases, with 10 bases between them. CDR1 and CDR2 (germline): SEHNR, FQNEAQ (reference sequence). The CDR3 runs 14 residues. The CDR3 reads CASSLGHPSTEAFF. The CDR3 region has the DNA TGTGCCAGCAGCTTAGGACATCCAAGCACTGAAGCTTTCTTT.

The chain recombines TRBV28 with TRBJ2-7; TRBD1 is a possible D gene (6 bases). Germline V CDR1 and CDR2: MDHEN, SYDVKM. The V end lost 5 bases, the J end lost 2 bases, and 13 bases lay between the germline ends. The CDR3 has 14 residues. The CDR3 loop reads CASSIRTVTYEQYF. The CDR3 DNA is TGTGCCAGCAGTATCCGGACAGTTACCTACGAGCAGTACTTC.

In DNA, the CDR3 is TGTGCCAGCAGCTTAGCTCGCGGGACGTGGGAGCTGTTTTTT. This gives the protein CASSLARGTWELFF. The genes are TRBV7-2 and TRBJ2-2; D possibly corresponds to TRBD2 (6 bases). There are 14 residues in the CDR3. Trimming took off 0 bases at V and 9 bases at J, with 11 bases between the two ends. From germline, CDR1 is SGHTA and CDR2 FQGNSA.

Only one count was recorded for this clone. J is TRBJ2-1 and V is TRBV11-3, with TRBD2 matching over 7 bases. The junction had 3 bases not matched to a gene; V was cut back by 1 base and J by 9 bases. The CDR3 loop spans 13 amino acids. CDR1 and CDR2 (germline): SGHNT, YENEEA. The CDR3 DNA reads as TGTGCCAGCAGCTTAGGGTCGGGGGGTGAGCAGTTCTTC. This codes for CASSLGSGGEQFF.